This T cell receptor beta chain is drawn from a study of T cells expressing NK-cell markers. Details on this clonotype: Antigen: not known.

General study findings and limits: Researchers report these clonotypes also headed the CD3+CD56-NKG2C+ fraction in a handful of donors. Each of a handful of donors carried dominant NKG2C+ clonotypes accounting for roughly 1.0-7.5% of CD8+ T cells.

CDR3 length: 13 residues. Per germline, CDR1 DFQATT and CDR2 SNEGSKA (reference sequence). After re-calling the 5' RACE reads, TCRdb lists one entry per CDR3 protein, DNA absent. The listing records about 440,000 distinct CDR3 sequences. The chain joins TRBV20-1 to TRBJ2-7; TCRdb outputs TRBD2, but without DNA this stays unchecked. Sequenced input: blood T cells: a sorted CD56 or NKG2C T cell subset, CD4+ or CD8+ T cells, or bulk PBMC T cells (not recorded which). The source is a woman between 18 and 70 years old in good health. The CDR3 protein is CSARGENLYEQYF.